This T cell receptor beta chain was profiled in a study of CD8 T cells in ankylosing spondylitis. Study-wide findings and caveats: In ankylosing spondylitis patients, matched synovial fluid reportedly showed significant enrichment of disease-linked clones.

The CDR3 length is 15 residues. CDR1 is SGHRS and CDR2 is YFSETQ in the germline V gene. The V end lost 0 bases, the J end lost 9 bases, and 16 bases lay between the germline ends. TCRdb processed the 5' RACE reads anew with MiXCR; each CDR3 protein has one entry. Of 45,000 to 60,000 distinct CDR3 sequences in the sample, about 7.8% were seen once. At least ten counts were recorded for this clonotype. Its antigen remains unknown. The chain has TRBV5-1 and TRBJ1-5; TRBD1 is a possible D gene (5 bases). This sequence was found in a female donor with ankylosing spondylitis or in good health (not recorded which). Sequencing was done on a sample of blood, either unsorted or a sorted T cell fraction (not recorded which). As DNA, the CDR3 is TGCGCCAGCAGCTTGGTCGGGGCAGCCCTATCGCCCCAGCATTTT. This codes for CASSLVGAALSPQHF. Full variable domain (remainder filled in from reference TRBV5-1 and TRBJ1-5): KAGVTQTPRYLIKTRGQQVTLSCSPISGHRSVSWYQQTPGQGLQFLFEYFSETQRNKGNFPGRFSGRQFSNSRSEMNVSTLELGDSALYLCASSLVGAALSPQHFGDGTRLSIL.